The entry below describes one T cell receptor beta chain. The sample comes from a study of blood T cell repertoires in COVID-19. Study summary: The cDNA or gDNA used as material had been derived from T cells, B-cell-depleted T cells, or PBMCs.

CDR3 length: 10 amino acids. Trimming took 2 bases from V and 12 from J, leaving 8 bases between them. The germline gives CDR1 LGHNT, CDR2 FRNRAP. TCRdb's table, derived via immunoSEQ multiplex PCR, lists solely in-frame clones and lacks some. Counted here are 150,000 to 200,000 clones, around four fifths occurring once; the ten biggest clones make up about 14%. The chain couples TRBV12-5 to TRBJ2-7, with D uncertain. The sample comprised peripheral blood. This receptor was taken from a woman in her 70s with COVID-19, enrolled during active disease. Here the CDR3 DNA reads TGTGCTAGTGGTTTGTCGGTGAGGTACTTC. It codes for CASGLSVRYF.